One and the same sample provided the 19 T cell receptor beta chains below, sequenced in a study of coeliac disease. The assay was immunoSEQ multiplex PCR, and TCRdb's table has in-frame clones only and misses some. The data hold about 9,400 clones, with roughly 70% observed a single time. Sequences were obtained from lamina propria lymphocytes from the gut. These receptors all come from a woman aged 55-70 years with celiac disease.

This clone was observed a few times. This chain connects TRBV5-1 to TRBJ1-5, with 8 nucleotides matching TRBD1. The CDR3 length is 13 residues. Germline V gene lookup returns CDR1 SGHRS and CDR2 YFSETQ. Trimming took 3 bases from V and 4 from J; bases not matched to a gene: 0. CDR3 amino acids: CASSWTGNQPQHF. CDR3 DNA sequence: TGCGCCAGCAGCTGGACAGGGAATCAGCCCCAGCATTTT.

This clone was picked up a small number of times. J is TRBJ1-1 and V is TRBV9; D is possibly TRBD1 (6 bases). The V end was cut by 2 bases, the J end by 4 bases, with 12 bases between. CDR3 length: 14 residues. The germline CDR1 and CDR2 sequences are SGDLS and YYNGEE. Here the CDR3 DNA reads TGTGCCAGCAGCGTCTCGACAGGCCGCACTGAAGCTTTCTTT. Translated: CASSVSTGRTEAFF. Full variable domain (rest looked up from reference TRBV9 and TRBJ1-1): DSGVTQTPKHLITATGQRVTLRCSPRSGDLSVYWYQQSLDQGLQFLIQYYNGEERAKGNILERFSAQQFPDLHSELNLSSLELGDSALYFCASSVSTGRTEAFFGQGTRLTVV.

The chain employs TRBV7-8 and TRBJ2-7; 8 nucleotides align to TRBD2. V lost 2 bases, J lost 4 bases, and 7 bases stayed unmatched. From germline, CDR1 is SGHVS and CDR2 FQNEAQ. CDR3 size: 15 residues. Here the CDR3 DNA reads TGTGCCAGCAGCTTATACGCGGGGGGTTTTTACGAGCAGTACTTC. This gives the protein CASSLYAGGFYEQYF.

This clone was detected a few times. DNA for the CDR3: TGTGCCAGCAGTTTATTAGGACAGATTGTAACTGAAGCTTTCTTT. Its translation is CASSLLGQIVTEAFF. The chain combines TRBV27 with TRBJ1-1, with D maybe TRBD1 (6 bases). In germline, CDR1 is MNHEY, CDR2 SMNVEV (reference sequence). The CDR3 length is 15 residues. V was shortened by 1 base and J by 5 bases, with 14 bases between the two germline ends.

The V call is TRBV7-2, the J call TRBJ2-1; 7 nucleotides align to TRBD2. Unmatched junction bases numbered 4, after V lost 2 bases and J lost 3 bases. Germline CDR1 and CDR2: SGHTA and FQGNSA. The length of the CDR3 is 15 residues. The CDR3 here is CASSLRASGYNEQFF. CDR3 nucleotide sequence: TGTGCCAGCAGCTTAAGGGCTAGCGGCTACAATGAGCAGTTCTTC.

The chain uses TRBV19 and TRBJ2-2, with 7 bases lining up with TRBD2. The V and J ends lost 4 bases and 5 bases, in that order; junction bases with no gene match: 7. Germline CDR1 is LNHDA and CDR2 is SQIVND (reference sequence). This CDR3 has 15 amino acids. This chain's CDR3 is CASSTRTSGTGELFF. In DNA, the CDR3 is TGTGCCAGTAGTACCCGGACTAGTGGGACCGGGGAGCTGTTTTTT. Filled out from reference TRBV19 and TRBJ2-2, the complete variable domain reads DGGITQSPKYLFRKEGQNVTLSCEQNLNHDAMYWYRQDPGQGLRLIYYSQIVNDFQKGDIAEGYSVSREKKESFPLTVTSAQKNPTAFYLCASSTRTSGTGELFFGEGSRLTVL.

The rearrangement joins TRBV6-1 to TRBJ1-2, with 11 bases aligning to TRBD1. Germline CDR1 MNHNS, CDR2 SASEGT. The CDR3 spans 15 residues. V trimming: 1 base; J trimming: 4 bases; junction bases outside the gene matches: 2. This CDR3 is CASSEGGQGVYGYTF. In nucleotides, the CDR3 is TGTGCCAGCAGTGAAGGGGGACAGGGGGTCTATGGCTACACCTTC.

The chain is built from TRBV19 and TRBJ2-4; D is perhaps TRBD1 (6 bases). This CDR3 is 12 amino acids long. The germline gives CDR1 LNHDA, CDR2 SQIVND (reference sequence). V gave up 1 base and J gave up 8 bases, with 6 bases separating them. DNA of the CDR3: TGTGCCAGTAGTATAGGGGGGCACATTCAGTACTTC. Translated, it gives CASSIGGHIQYF.

The V call is TRBV5-6, the J call TRBJ2-4, with D perhaps TRBD2 (5 bases). The CDR3 runs 16 residues. CDR1 and CDR2 (germline): SGHDT, YYEEEE. V was clipped by 0 bases and J by 6 bases, with 16 bases between them. CDR3 in amino acids: CASSLVDPGGINIQYF. The CDR3 nucleotides read TGTGCCAGCAGCTTGGTGGATCCCGGAGGAATAAACATTCAGTACTTC.

This clone was found a few times. This chain uses TRBV4-3 with TRBJ2-1; D is perhaps TRBD1 (8 bases). Trimming removed 3 bases at V and 5 bases at J, with 20 bases between. CDR1 LGHNA and CDR2 YSLEER come from the germline V gene. The CDR3 loop spans 17 amino acids. Here the CDR3 reads CASSQMGGQGADNEQFF. The DNA for the CDR3 is TGCGCCAGCAGCCAGATGGGGGGGCAGGGGGCCGACAATGAGCAGTTCTTC.

This clone was detected a few times. An end of the junction differs from the germline gene, which may be a read error. The chain combines TRBV5-4 with TRBJ1-1, with a weak D call TRBD1 (6 bases). This CDR3 is built from 14 residues. CDR1 SGHNT and CDR2 YYREEE come from the germline V gene (reference sequence). DNA of the CDR3: TGCGCCAGCAGCGCCCGGGACACCAGGAGTGAAGCTTTCTTT. It specifies CASSARDTRSEAFF.

This clone has a handful of counts. This rearrangement joins TRBV6-1 to TRBJ2-1; 8 positions agree with TRBD1. This CDR3 comprises 15 residues. The junction had 4 bases not matched to a gene; V was cut back by 6 bases and J by 0 bases. Germline V gene lookup returns CDR1 MNHNS and CDR2 SASEGT. CDR3 residues: CASSDRGRSYNEQFF. The CDR3 DNA reads as TGTGCCAGCAGCGACAGGGGCCGCTCCTACAATGAGCAGTTCTTC.

The chain employs TRBV9 and TRBJ1-1, with D possibly matching TRBD1 (6 bases). This CDR3 has 11 amino acids. The V end lost 7 bases, the J end lost 2 bases, and 6 bases lay between the germline ends. Germline V gene sequence: CDR1 SGDLS, CDR2 YYNGEE. CDR3 residues: CASGGNTEAFF. The CDR3 bases are TGTGCCAGCGGGGGCAACACTGAAGCTTTCTTT.

The gene calls are TRBV10-1 and TRBJ2-1, with a possible D match to TRBD2 (7 bases). The CDR3 consists of 17 residues. CDR1 is WNHNN, CDR2 SYGVQD, per germline (reference sequence). Trimming removed 8 bases from V and 2 bases from J, with 22 bases in between. As DNA, the CDR3 is TGCGCCAGCTCTGGCGGGGGCCCTGGTCATGCCTACAATGAGCAGTTCTTC. The encoded protein is CASSGGGPGHAYNEQFF.

In regard to this clone: The junction shows a germline mismatch at one end, possibly a read error. The chain carries TRBV4-1 and TRBJ2-5; perhaps TRBD2 as D (5 bases). Germline-derived CDR1 and CDR2 are MGHRA and YSYEKL. This CDR3 spans 15 amino acids. The DNA of the CDR3 is TGCGCCAGCAGCCAAGAAGGAGGCCTCCAACAGACCCAGTACTTC. As protein: CASSQEGGLQQTQYF.

This clone was counted only a few times. The chain links TRBV28 to TRBJ2-7; 7 bases fit TRBD2. The trim removed 11 bases at V and 9 bases at J, leaving 10 bases unmatched. Per the germline V gene, CDR1 is MDHEN and CDR2 is SYDVKM. CDR3 size: 11 residues. The CDR3 region has the DNA TGTGCCGGGGGGGGTTACTCAGCGCAGTACTTC. Translating it yields CAGGGYSAQYF.

This chain joins TRBV19 and TRBJ2-2, with D uncertain. Per the germline V gene, CDR1 is LNHDA and CDR2 is SQIVND (reference sequence). This CDR3 contains 13 residues. V lost 1 base and J 6 bases, leaving 6 bases between the germline ends. The CDR3 coding sequence is TGTGCCAGTAGTATAGGGCCCGCCGGGGAGCTGTTTTTT. Translation: CASSIGPAGELFF.

This clone is termed large. V gene TRBV5-1 combines with J gene TRBJ1-6, with 10 bases identical to TRBD1. V lost 0 bases and J lost 12; bases outside the gene matches: 12. CDR3 length: 17 residues. Germline V CDR1 and CDR2: SGHRS, YFSETQ. Here the CDR3 reads CASSLVGQGSGYGPLHF. Written as DNA, the CDR3 is TGCGCCAGCAGCTTGGTGGGACAGGGGAGTGGGTACGGACCCCTCCACTTT.

The chain couples TRBV7-9 to TRBJ2-3, with D perhaps TRBD1 (5 bases). V lost 2 bases and J lost 2, with 14 bases in between. CDR3 length: 16 residues. Germline V lookup: CDR1 SEHNR, CDR2 FQNEAQ (reference sequence). DNA of the CDR3: TGTGCCAGCAGCTTACTGGGTCTAGGGGACACAGATACGCAGTATTTT. Its protein is CASSLLGLGDTDTQYF.